These T cell receptor beta chains were read from a single sample in a study of shared clonotypes between healthy human individuals. The method was immunoSEQ multiplex PCR; TCRdb's version includes in-frame clones alone and lacks a portion of them. The sample lists around 640,000 clones, approximately 96% seen once, with about 0.12% in the top ten. The sample comprised naive CD8+ T cells sorted from blood. The receptors originated from a woman in her 30s in good health. The CDR3 runs from the conserved cysteine through the conserved F or W. D genes are given only for firm matches. The size entry is marked missing in some rows and otherwise reads once, few, many or a size class.

TGTGCCAGCAGTATCGGGGATTACTACGAGCAGTACTTC CASSIGDYYEQYF TRBJ2-7 NA TRBV28 NA
TGTGCCAGCAGTTTATCGTACAGGGAGAATGAAAAACTGTTTTTT CASSLSYRENEKLFF TRBJ1-4 NA TRBV28 NA
TGTGCCAGCAGCTTGGATCGGAGTTATAACTATGGCTACACCTTC CASSLDRSYNYGYTF TRBJ1-2 NA TRBV5-4 NA
TGTGCCAGCAGCCACGCTCCGGGACAGGGGATTTATAGCAATCAGCCCCAGCATTTT CASSHAPGQGIYSNQPQHF TRBJ1-5 TRBD1 TRBV4-2 NA
TGTGCCAGCAGTCCCGGGACAGGGGGCGTCGAGCAGTACTTC CASSPGTGGVEQYF TRBJ2-7 TRBD1 TRBV27 NA
TGTGCCAGCAGTGCCCGACAGGGCAACTACGAGCAGTACTTC CASSARQGNYEQYF TRBJ2-7 TRBD1 TRBV6-1 NA
TGTGCCAGCAGCCTATCCCGCGTCGGACTAGCTGATATCTCCTACGAGCAGTACTTC CASSLSRVGLADISYEQYF TRBJ2-7 TRBD2 TRBV7-2 once
TGTGCCAGTAGTACAAAATCGAACAGGGCTGAAGCTTTCTTT CASSTKSNRAEAFF TRBJ1-1 NA TRBV19 once
TGTGCCAGCAGCCCGACCCCTACGTGGACCAAAAACATTCAGTACTTC CASSPTPTWTKNIQYF TRBJ2-4 NA TRBV7-6 NA
TGTGCCAGCGGGACTGGAAACACCATATATTTT CASGTGNTIYF TRBJ1-3 NA TRBV21-1 few
TGTGCCAGCAGCTTAGCGGGGACTAGCGGGACGGATCGTTACAATGAGCAGTTCTTC CASSLAGTSGTDRYNEQFF TRBJ2-1 TRBD2 TRBV7-6 once
TGTGCCAGCAGCGACGGTGGACAACCCGGGGAGCTGTTTTTT CASSDGGQPGELFF TRBJ2-2 NA TRBV9 once
TGTGCCAGCAGCTCCCTCCCCCCTTCGGGGGGGGTCGGGGAGCTGTTTTTT CASSSLPPSGGVGELFF TRBJ2-2 TRBD2 TRBV7-7 NA
TGTGCCAGCAGCTTTTCGGGGGAGGGGACCTACAATGAGCAGTTCTTC CASSFSGEGTYNEQFF TRBJ2-1 TRBD2 TRBV5-8 NA
TGCGCCAGCAGTGAGGGACTAGCGCCCTACAATGAGCAGTTCTTC CASSEGLAPYNEQFF TRBJ2-1 TRBD2 TRBV10-2 NA
TGTGCCAGCAGTGAGGCTCCGCTCATGAACACTGAAGCTTTCTTT CASSEAPLMNTEAFF TRBJ1-1 NA TRBV6-1 NA
TGTGCCAGCAGCCCTAATCAAGCTGGAGGGGGCATTCAGTACTTC CASSPNQAGGGIQYF TRBJ2-4 NA TRBV9 NA
TGTGCCAGCAGCGAGGGGGCCGTTAGGTATGGCTACACCTTC CASSEGAVRYGYTF TRBJ1-2 TRBD1 TRBV2 NA
TGTGCCAGCAGCGTATCGTCGGGGGGCACTGAAGCTTTCTTT CASSVSSGGTEAFF TRBJ1-1 NA TRBV9 NA
TGTGCCAGCAGTTTGGTCTCGGGCCAGGGACTTAGGGGGGCTTTCTTT CASSLVSGQGLRGAFF TRBJ1-1 NA TRBV27 NA
TGTGCCACCACCACTCGGGGGGGTAAGGGCAATCAGCCCCAGCATTTT CATTTRGGKGNQPQHF TRBJ1-5 NA TRBV15 NA
TGTGCCAGCAGCAGCGGAACAGGGCGTTTCTACGAGCAGTACTTC CASSSGTGRFYEQYF TRBJ2-7 NA TRBV13 NA
TGTGCCAGAAAGGACAAGAACACTGAAGCTTTCTTT CARKDKNTEAFF TRBJ1-1 NA TRBV11-2 NA
TGTGCCAGCTCAACCGGGGGGAGAAGGGAGACCCAGTACTTC CASSTGGRRETQYF TRBJ2-5 TRBD2 TRBV7-9 NA
TGTGCCAGCAGCTTAGGGGCTAGCGGCCCTTACAATGAGCAGTTCTTC CASSLGASGPYNEQFF TRBJ2-1 TRBD2 TRBV7-8 NA
TGTGCCAGCAGTTTAGAAATGACAGGGGCCTATGGCTACACCTTC CASSLEMTGAYGYTF TRBJ1-2 TRBD1 TRBV6-5 NA
TGCGCCAGCAGCCAAGATTCGACGGTCAGGGCCTACGAGCAGTACTTC CASSQDSTVRAYEQYF TRBJ2-7 NA TRBV4-1 NA
TGTGCCAGCGGGCCGGGTACCTACGAGCAGTACTTC CASGPGTYEQYF TRBJ2-7 NA TRBV27 NA
TGTGCCAGCAGCTTAGATCCCGGGTCCTACGAGCAGTACTTC CASSLDPGSYEQYF TRBJ2-7 NA TRBV11-2 NA
TGTGCCAGCAGCGTAGGAGGGAGGGCCGGGGAGACCCAGTACTTC CASSVGGRAGETQYF TRBJ2-5 TRBD2 TRBV9 NA
TGTGCCAGCAGTTGGACAGGGGGCTTGACTGAAGCTTTCTTT CASSWTGGLTEAFF TRBJ1-1 TRBD1 TRBV27 once